A selection of T cell receptor beta chains follows, all from one sample in a study of regulatory T cells in long-lasting Graves disease. TCRdb reprocessed the multiplex PCR reads via MiXCR and lists one record per CDR3 protein. The sample lists approximately 350,000 distinct CDR3 sequences; roughly 17% were seen once. The data were also submitted as part of a second study, on T cells in Graves' hyperthyroidism and ophthalmopathy.

The input for sequencing was peripheral blood mononuclear cells (PBMCs), taken at new diagnosis, from a patient treated with antithyroid drugs. These receptors were obtained from a man aged 40-49 years with Graves disease. Each CDR3 is given with its conserved first and last residue. The order of the fields is CDR3 DNA, CDR3 protein, D gene, J gene, clone size, V gene. D genes are given only for firm matches. Only some rows state a clone size, as once, few, many or a class for expanded clones.

DNA: TGTGCCAGCAGTTCCTCCGGGACAGGGTTGGGGGATACGCAGTATTTT
CDR3: CASSSSGTGLGDTQYF
D: TRBD1
J: TRBJ2-3
size: many
V: TRBV27

DNA: TGTGCCAGCAGCTTAGAACCGTGGACAGGGGCCACGGATGGCTACACCTTC
CDR3: CASSLEPWTGATDGYTF
D: TRBD1
J: TRBJ1-2
size: NA
V: TRBV7-2

DNA: TGCAGCGTTGCCCATACAGTCTTTGGAAACACCATATATTTT
CDR3: CSVAHTVFGNTIYF
D: NA
J: TRBJ1-3
size: few
V: TRBV29-1

DNA: TGCGCCAGCAGCTTGGCCGGGGTTGGGGCAAGAAATTCACCCCTCCACTTT
CDR3: CASSLAGVGARNSPLHF
D: NA
J: TRBJ1-6
size: many
V: TRBV5-1

DNA: TGTGCCAGCAGTTTAAGTAGCGGGCGAGAGACCCAGTACTTC
CDR3: CASSLSSGRETQYF
D: TRBD2
J: TRBJ2-5
size: many
V: TRBV27

DNA: TGTGCCAGCGGAACGGGGGTCCGCCCTCAGCCCCAGCATTTT
CDR3: CASGTGVRPQPQHF
D: NA
J: TRBJ1-5
size: many
V: TRBV12-3/TRBV12-4

DNA: TGTGCCAGCAGTTATGGGCGGCGGGGGTATGAGCAGTTCTTC
CDR3: CASSYGRRGYEQFF
D: TRBD2
J: TRBJ2-1
size: few
V: TRBV6-5

DNA: TGTGCCAGCAGGAGGGGACTAGCAGAGTCCGGGGAGCTGTTTTTT
CDR3: CASRRGLAESGELFF
D: TRBD2
J: TRBJ2-2
size: NA
V: TRBV12-3/TRBV12-4

DNA: TGTGCCAGCGGAAGAGGGCATTCTGGAGATACGCAGTATTTT
CDR3: CASGRGHSGDTQYF
D: NA
J: TRBJ2-3
size: many
V: TRBV2

DNA: TGTGCCAGCAGTGAACTAGCAGGGCGGTCAGCTTTCTTT
CDR3: CASSELAGRSAFF
D: NA
J: TRBJ1-1
size: many
V: TRBV2

DNA: TGTGCCAGCTCACCACCGTCATCAGGGGGGGGAACTGAAGCTTTCTTT
CDR3: CASSPPSSGGGTEAFF
D: TRBD1
J: TRBJ1-1
size: many
V: TRBV18

DNA: TGTGCCAGCAGCCAGGGTGGGGGCGCGGTTACAGATACGCAGTATTTT
CDR3: CASSQGGGAVTDTQYF
D: NA
J: TRBJ2-3
size: many
V: TRBV11-3

DNA: TGTGCCAGCAGTGAAGGCCTGGAGGGGGGCTACACCTTC
CDR3: CASSEGLEGGYTF
D: NA
J: TRBJ1-2
size: many
V: TRBV6-1

DNA: TGTGCCAGCAGCCCGGGACAGCGGGTATCACCCCTCCACTTT
CDR3: CASSPGQRVSPLHF
D: TRBD1
J: TRBJ1-6
size: NA
V: TRBV7-9

DNA: TGTGCCGGCAGTTTAGCACCCCATAGCAATCAGCCCCAGCATTTT
CDR3: CAGSLAPHSNQPQHF
D: NA
J: TRBJ1-5
size: few
V: TRBV12-3/TRBV12-4

DNA: TGCAGTGCTAGAGTCCGAAACGGCGAGACCCAGTACTTC
CDR3: CSARVRNGETQYF
D: NA
J: TRBJ2-5
size: many
V: TRBV20-1

DNA: TGTGCCAGCAGTGAACAGCGGGGGTCAGGGGAGACCCAGTACTTC
CDR3: CASSEQRGSGETQYF
D: TRBD2
J: TRBJ2-5
size: many
V: TRBV2

DNA: TGTGCCACCAGCAGAAAGCCCGACTATGGCTACACCTTC
CDR3: CATSRKPDYGYTF
D: NA
J: TRBJ1-2
size: few
V: TRBV15

DNA: TGTGCCAGCTCACCTGGCATCAATCAGCCCCAGCATTTT
CDR3: CASSPGINQPQHF
D: NA
J: TRBJ1-5
size: NA
V: TRBV18

DNA: TGTGCCTGGAGTGTGATGGGAAACACCATATATTTT
CDR3: CAWSVMGNTIYF
D: NA
J: TRBJ1-3
size: many
V: TRBV30

DNA: TGTGCCAGCAGGCGGCAGAGGGCTTCCTACAATGAGCAGTTCTTC
CDR3: CASRRQRASYNEQFF
D: NA
J: TRBJ2-1
size: many
V: TRBV2

DNA: TGTGCCAGCAGCGGTAAACTCCGACAGGGAAAGCAGTTCTTC
CDR3: CASSGKLRQGKQFF
D: TRBD1
J: TRBJ2-1
size: NA
V: TRBV9

DNA: TGTGCCAGCAGTTCTAGCGGGGGGAACTCCTACGAGCAGTACTTC
CDR3: CASSSSGGNSYEQYF
D: TRBD2
J: TRBJ2-7
size: many
V: TRBV28

DNA: TGCAGTGCTGGCCGGGACATGAACACTGAAGCTTTCTTT
CDR3: CSAGRDMNTEAFF
D: NA
J: TRBJ1-1
size: many
V: TRBV20-1

DNA: TGTGCCACCTCAGGGGGAAACAATCAGCCCCAGCATTTT
CDR3: CATSGGNNQPQHF
D: TRBD1
J: TRBJ1-5
size: few
V: TRBV24-1

DNA: TGTGCCAGCAGCGTAGGAACTAGCGGGGGGGCGGTGTTGGTCGACAATGAGCAGTTCTTC
CDR3: CASSVGTSGGAVLVDNEQFF
D: TRBD2
J: TRBJ2-1
size: many
V: TRBV9

DNA: TGTGCCAGCAGTACGGACAGGGGGCGTTACGGCTACACCTTC
CDR3: CASSTDRGRYGYTF
D: TRBD1
J: TRBJ1-2
size: many
V: TRBV28

DNA: TGTGCCATCAGTGAGGGACTAGATGGTTTTATCTACAATGAGCAGTTCTTC
CDR3: CAISEGLDGFIYNEQFF
D: TRBD2
J: TRBJ2-1
size: NA
V: TRBV10-3

DNA: TGCGCCAGCAGCCCAGGGACTAGCGGGGTGAACTACAATGAGCAGTTCTTC
CDR3: CASSPGTSGVNYNEQFF
D: TRBD2
J: TRBJ2-1
size: many
V: TRBV5-1

DNA: TGTGCCAGCAGTTCGACAGCCAATACGCAGTATTTT
CDR3: CASSSTANTQYF
D: NA
J: TRBJ2-3
size: many
V: TRBV12-3/TRBV12-4

DNA: TGTGCCAGCAGCCCAGCTCGCGGCACAGATACGCAGTATTTT
CDR3: CASSPARGTDTQYF
D: NA
J: TRBJ2-3
size: many
V: TRBV11-2

DNA: TGCGCCAGCAGCCCCCTCCCGGGAGACATTCAGTACTTC
CDR3: CASSPLPGDIQYF
D: NA
J: TRBJ2-4
size: NA
V: TRBV4-1

DNA: TGCAGTGCATCCAACGAACGGGGGGCCTCCTATAATTCACCCCTCCACTTT
CDR3: CSASNERGASYNSPLHF
D: NA
J: TRBJ1-6
size: NA
V: TRBV20-1

DNA: TGTGCCAGCAGCCAACCGCGGACAGGCCTCTCCTACGAGCAGTACTTC
CDR3: CASSQPRTGLSYEQYF
D: TRBD1
J: TRBJ2-7
size: NA
V: TRBV3-1

DNA: TGTGCCAGCAGCCCAGAGGTGGATCAGCCCCAGCATTTT
CDR3: CASSPEVDQPQHF
D: NA
J: TRBJ1-5
size: many
V: TRBV2

DNA: TGTGCCAGCAGCGGACTTGGGTTGTCAGAGACCCAGTACTTC
CDR3: CASSGLGLSETQYF
D: NA
J: TRBJ2-5
size: many
V: TRBV9

DNA: TGTGCCAGCAGTCATAGCGGGGGGTCAGATACGCAGTATTTT
CDR3: CASSHSGGSDTQYF
D: TRBD2
J: TRBJ2-3
size: few
V: TRBV6-1

DNA: TGTGCCAGCAGCCGCGGAGCCGGGACAGCCTACGCGCAGTACTTC
CDR3: CASSRGAGTAYAQYF
D: TRBD1
J: TRBJ2-7
size: NA
V: TRBV3-1

DNA: TGTGCCATCAGAGACAACACTGAAGCTTTCTTT
CDR3: CAIRDNTEAFF
D: NA
J: TRBJ1-1
size: few
V: TRBV10-3

DNA: TGTGCCAGCAGCTTAAAACCAAGCGGGGGGGCCCCTCGTGAGCAGTTCTTC
CDR3: CASSLKPSGGAPREQFF
D: TRBD2
J: TRBJ2-1
size: many
V: TRBV11-3

DNA: TGCAGTGCTAGCAAGGGTGGTACCTACGAGCAGTACTTC
CDR3: CSASKGGTYEQYF
D: NA
J: TRBJ2-7
size: few
V: TRBV20-1

DNA: TGTGCCAGCAGTTCCGCCAGGGGGGTATACGAGCAGTACTTC
CDR3: CASSSARGVYEQYF
D: NA
J: TRBJ2-7
size: NA
V: TRBV12-3/TRBV12-4

DNA: TGCAGCGTTGCTCAAGTATTGAACACTGAAGCTTTCTTT
CDR3: CSVAQVLNTEAFF
D: NA
J: TRBJ1-1
size: NA
V: TRBV29-1

DNA: TGTGCCAGCAGCCATCGCGGGGGAGTCACAGATACGCAGTATTTT
CDR3: CASSHRGGVTDTQYF
D: TRBD2
J: TRBJ2-3
size: many
V: TRBV7-9

DNA: TGTGCCAGCAGCTTAGCTCAGACGTACAATGAGCAGTTCTTC
CDR3: CASSLAQTYNEQFF
D: NA
J: TRBJ2-1
size: many
V: TRBV7-9

DNA: TGCGCCAGCAGCCCTACGGGGTGGTACCAGCTCCAGCATTTT
CDR3: CASSPTGWYQLQHF
D: NA
J: TRBJ1-5
size: NA
V: TRBV5-1

DNA: TGTGCCAGCAGCCCGGACAGGTTTTACACTGAAGCTTTCTTT
CDR3: CASSPDRFYTEAFF
D: TRBD1
J: TRBJ1-1
size: NA
V: TRBV11-1

DNA: TGTGCTAGTGGTATAAGTGATGGGTATGATTCACCCCTCCACTTT
CDR3: CASGISDGYDSPLHF
D: NA
J: TRBJ1-6
size: NA
V: TRBV12-5

DNA: TGCGCCAGCAGCTCGCGGGGTGCAACTAATGAAAAACGGTTTTTT
CDR3: CASSSRGATNEKRFF
D: NA
J: TRBJ1-4
size: many
V: TRBV4-3

DNA: TGTGCCAGCAGTTTGGGCAGGGCTTTTCAGCCCCAGCATTTT
CDR3: CASSLGRAFQPQHF
D: NA
J: TRBJ1-5
size: many
V: TRBV12-3/TRBV12-4

DNA: TGTGCCAGCAGTTCTGACACGAACGCCGGGGAGCTGTTTTTT
CDR3: CASSSDTNAGELFF
D: NA
J: TRBJ2-2
size: NA
V: TRBV27

DNA: TGCAGTGCTCGCGGAGGGAGGCGGGGGACTCAAGAGACCCAGTACTTC
CDR3: CSARGGRRGTQETQYF
D: TRBD2
J: TRBJ2-5
size: NA
V: TRBV20-1

DNA: TGCAGTGCATACAGGCAGTACAATGAGCAGTTCTTC
CDR3: CSAYRQYNEQFF
D: NA
J: TRBJ2-1
size: many
V: TRBV20-1

DNA: TGTGCCAGCAGCCTAAACCTCAGAGAGACCCAGTACTTC
CDR3: CASSLNLRETQYF
D: NA
J: TRBJ2-5
size: few
V: TRBV13

DNA: TGTGCTAGTGGTTCTACAGGGTTTGGAGAGACCCAGTACTTC
CDR3: CASGSTGFGETQYF
D: NA
J: TRBJ2-5
size: few
V: TRBV12-5

DNA: TGTGCCAGCAGGTCGAACAGGGGGCGGCGGGGGATAACAGATACGCAGTATTTT
CDR3: CASRSNRGRRGITDTQYF
D: TRBD1
J: TRBJ2-3
size: NA
V: TRBV12-3/TRBV12-4

DNA: TGCGCCAGCAGCTTCGCTGACAGGGGAGAGACCCAGTACTTC
CDR3: CASSFADRGETQYF
D: TRBD1
J: TRBJ2-5
size: few
V: TRBV5-1

DNA: TGTGCCAGCAGTTTAGCCTTAACAGGGCCTGGGCAAGAGACCCAGTACTTC
CDR3: CASSLALTGPGQETQYF
D: NA
J: TRBJ2-5
size: NA
V: TRBV28

DNA: TGTGCCAGCAGCTCCCGGGACAGATACGAGCAGTACTTC
CDR3: CASSSRDRYEQYF
D: TRBD1
J: TRBJ2-7
size: many
V: TRBV7-9